This T cell receptor (beta chain) was found in a study of blood T cell repertoires in COVID-19. Overall study context: Both acute and convalescent COVID-19 samples were obtained from the United States, Italy and Spain. T cells, B-cell-depleted T cells, or PBMCs supplied cDNA or gDNA.

V shed 3 bases and J shed 3 bases, with 11 bases lying between them. CDR1 and CDR2 (germline): SGHRS, YFSETQ. The CDR3 has 14 residues. Per the study methods: The authors estimated nucleated cell counts from reference gene primer amplification. Libraries were prepared by immunoSEQ multiplex PCR; TCRdb keeps only in-frame clonotypes and omits some of them. D and trimming come from the DNA, and the V and J calls and clone size come from that table. The sample shows about 200,000 clones, about 90% of them seen only once. The genes are TRBV5-1 and TRBJ2-3; D remains unclear. Sequencing was done on a sample of peripheral blood. This sequence originates from a young man with active or convalescent COVID-19. CDR3 loop: CASSSGGSTDTQYF. CDR3 bases: TGCGCCAGCAGCTCTGGCGGCTCAACAGATACGCAGTATTTT. Full variable domain (rest looked up from reference TRBV5-1 and TRBJ2-3): KAGVTQTPRYLIKTRGQQVTLSCSPISGHRSVSWYQQTPGQGLQFLFEYFSETQRNKGNFPGRFSGRQFSNSRSEMNVSTLELGDSALYLCASSSGGSTDTQYFGPGTRLTVL.